The present entry profiles one TCR beta chain with its context. What it recognizes is unknown. This record comes from a study of T cell responses to AZD1222 COVID-19 vaccine. Assay used: immunoSEQ multiplex PCR; TCRdb lists only in-frame clones, some missing. The sample shows about 190,000 clones, around 93% of them seen only once. Trimming left V 0 bases short and J 1 base short, with 10 bases between. The CDR3 runs to 15 residues. The germline gives CDR1 SGHDT, CDR2 YYEEEE. Overall study results and limits: Targeting of unmutated variant regions was reportedly seen in nearly half of spike-specific TCRs.

This TCR derives from an adult in good health. The rearrangement uses TRBV5-6 and TRBJ1-1; D ambiguous. The sample was peripheral blood, taken on day 0 of AZD1222 vaccination. The DNA of the CDR3 is TGTGCCAGCAGCTTGGTGTGGCGGAGGAACACTGAAGCTTTCTTT. As protein: CASSLVWRRNTEAFF.